The 30 T cell receptor beta chains presented below share a single source sample, sequenced in a study of blood T cells in healthy people across ages (dated by TCRdb to the mid-2010s). Library preparation was by 5' RACE. The listed sequencing device is Illumina HiSeq 2500. A second PCR of about 6 to 11 cycles was performed with a sample-barcoded 5' primer and a J-beta primer mix. Using fastp trimming at Q25 and MiXCR clonotype assembly, TCRdb reanalyzed the public sequencing data and kept in-frame beta chains. Rows matching on CDR3 protein sequence are summarized as one entry with the most common DNA and genes. This sample comprises 1.2 million to 1.5 million distinct CDR3 sequences, approximately 42% of them detected only once. The ten largest clones take up 7% to 9.5% of the sample. Sequenced material: blood. Receptors originate from a woman between 18 and 29 years old in good health.

This clonotype was seen only a few times. The V gene is TRBV10-3, the J gene TRBJ2-7; 11 bases are shared with TRBD2. This CDR3 has 15 residues. With V trimmed by 2 bases and J by 5 bases, 5 bases remained unmatched. Germline CDR1 reads ENHRY; CDR2 reads SYGVKD. Here the CDR3 reads CAISEDTSGSNEQYF. The CDR3 DNA reads as TGTGCCATCAGTGAGGATACTAGCGGGAGTAACGAGCAGTACTTC.

This clonotype was found a few times. The chain has TRBV12-3 or TRBV12-4 and TRBJ2-5; D may correspond to TRBD1 or TRBD2 (5 bases each). This CDR3 is 15 amino acids long. Deletions cut 0 bases from V and 4 bases from J, with 12 bases between. The CDR3 DNA sequence: TGTGCCAGCAGTTTAGCGTTGGGGGTCCTAGAGACCCAGTACTTC. Its protein product is CASSLALGVLETQYF.

This clonotype was counted many times. The chain has TRBV29-1 and TRBJ2-1, with no clear D. Germline CDR1 is SQVTM and CDR2 is ANQGSEA. CDR3 size: 12 residues. V was cut by 3 bases and J by 7 bases, with 10 bases left in between. CDR3 amino acids: CSVDPGSNEQFF. CDR3 bases: TGCAGCGTTGACCCAGGAAGTAATGAGCAGTTCTTC.

As for this clonotype: At one end the junction does not follow the germline gene, possibly because of a read error. This rearrangement joins TRBV29-1 to TRBJ1-2; 7 nucleotides agree with TRBD1. Germline CDR1 is SQVTM and CDR2 is ANQGSEA. CDR3 length: 12 amino acids. The CDR3 DNA follows: TGCAACGTTGAAGATCAGGGGGGGGGCTACACCTTC. The encoded protein is CNVEDQGGGYTF.

The V and J genes are TRBV6-4 and TRBJ2-5; 8 bases map to TRBD2. V gave up 2 bases and J gave up 11 bases; unmatched junction bases: 16. This CDR3 is 16 amino acids long. The germline V gene encodes CDR1 MRHNA and CDR2 SNTAGT. This chain's CDR3 is CASSDIASGQGNEQYF. CDR3 sequence (DNA): TGTGCCAGCAGTGACATCGCTAGCGGGCAAGGGAATGAGCAGTACTTC.

The chain couples TRBV12-3 or TRBV12-4 to TRBJ2-3; 7 bases map to TRBD2. Unmatched junction bases numbered 8, after V lost 7 bases and J lost 4 bases. The CDR3 is 14 amino acids. The CDR3 reads CASTLGEGADTQYF. CDR3 sequence (DNA): TGTGCCAGCACCCTGGGGGAGGGCGCAGATACGCAGTATTTT.

The sample holds a few counts of this clonotype. V and J are TRBV20-1 and TRBJ1-2, with a tentative D call TRBD1 (6 bases). V lost 6 bases, J lost 0 bases, and 17 bases lay in between. The CDR3 has 15 residues. Germline loops: CDR1 DFQATT, CDR2 SNEGSKA (reference sequence). CDR3 protein: CSAGPGQSSNYGYTF. The CDR3 DNA sequence: TGCAGTGCAGGCCCAGGACAGTCATCTAACTATGGCTACACCTTC.

The chain couples TRBV27 to TRBJ1-2; maybe TRBD1 (5 bases). The germline V gene has CDR1 MNHEY and CDR2 SMNVEV (reference sequence). CDR3 length: 14 residues. Trimming left V 0 bases short and J 4 bases short, with 9 bases between. The CDR3 DNA is TGTGCCAGCAGTTTATCGACAGAGCTCTATGGCTACACCTTC. Translated, it gives CASSLSTELYGYTF.

Turning to this clonotype: This may stem from a read error, because a much larger clone lies one nucleotide away. The chain combines TRBV10-3 with TRBJ2-5; either TRBD1 or TRBD2 may fit D (5 bases each). Germline values: CDR1 ENHRY, CDR2 SYGVKD. This CDR3 region has 13 residues. V was clipped by 6 bases and J by 0 bases, with 8 bases between them. This CDR3 is CAIRGRNQETQYF. The CDR3 DNA reads as TGTGCCATCAGGGGACGGAACCAAGAGACCCAGTACTTC.

This clonotype was recorded a few times. This chain connects TRBV20-1 to TRBJ2-3; TRBD2 agrees at 8 bases. The CDR3 loop spans 15 amino acids. Germline V gene sequence: CDR1 DFQATT, CDR2 SNEGSKA (reference sequence). The V and J ends lost 3 bases and 1 base, in that order; junction bases with no gene match: 6. CDR3 protein: CSARVAGSRTDTQYF. As DNA, the CDR3 is TGCAGTGCTAGGGTAGCGGGATCCCGCACAGATACGCAGTATTTT.

The chain joins TRBV24-1 to TRBJ2-7; TRBD1 is a possible D gene (7 bases). Germline V gene lookup returns CDR1 KGHDR and CDR2 SFDVKD. Trimming pared 9 bases from V and 2 bases from J, leaving 13 bases between. This CDR3 has 13 amino acids. CDR3 in amino acids: CATARGATYEQYF. CDR3 sequence (DNA): TGTGCCACCGCCAGGGGGGCGACCTACGAGCAGTACTTC.

This clonotype came up a few times. In DNA form, the CDR3 reads TGTGCCAGCAGTTACCCTTACGAGCAGTTCTTC. Residues: CASSYPYEQFF. V gene TRBV6-2 or TRBV6-3 combines with J gene TRBJ2-1; D gene unclear. The germline gives CDR1 MNHEY, CDR2 SVGEGT. This CDR3 region has 11 residues. V dropped 2 bases and J dropped 10 bases, with 6 bases sitting between them.

The chain couples TRBV6-6 to TRBJ2-1, with D possibly matching TRBD2 (6 bases). Trimming pared 1 base from V and 10 bases from J, leaving 8 bases between. Germline V lookup: CDR1 MNHNY, CDR2 SVGAGI (reference sequence). CDR3 length: 12 residues. The CDR3, as DNA: TGTGCCAGCAGTTACTGGGGGGTAGAGCAGTTCTTC. Amino acids: CASSYWGVEQFF.

This chain connects TRBV6-5 to TRBJ2-5; weak D call: TRBD2 (6 bases). The CDR3 sequence is 14 residues long. CDR1 is MNHEY, CDR2 SVGAGI, per germline. The germline V and J ends were trimmed by 2 bases and 5 bases, with 12 bases remaining between them. CDR3 nucleotides: TGTGCCAGCAGTTACGCGGGGTCTGGGGAGACCCAGTACTTC. Amino acid sequence: CASSYAGSGETQYF.

This clonotype was seen more than once but under ten times. This chain joins TRBV29-1 and TRBJ2-1; D not certain. The V end was cut by 3 bases, the J end by 3 bases, with 6 bases between. Germline CDR1 reads SQVTM; CDR2 reads ANQGSEA. The CDR3 length is 12 residues. The CDR3 region has the DNA TGCAGCGTTGACCAGAGCTACAATGAGCAGTTCTTC. The encoded protein is CSVDQSYNEQFF.

This clonotype turned up a few times. This chain connects TRBV18 to TRBJ2-1; 10 bases fit TRBD1. The CDR3 is 15 residues long. The ends lost 3 bases at V and 7 bases at J; junction bases unmatched: 6. Germline CDR1 and CDR2: KGHSH and LQKENI. CDR3 residues: CASSPWTGGENEQFF. The DNA of the CDR3 is TGTGCCAGCTCACCGTGGACAGGGGGAGAGAATGAGCAGTTCTTC.

The chain recombines TRBV4-1 with TRBJ2-3; 7 bases fit TRBD1. Germline V gene lookup returns CDR1 MGHRA and CDR2 YSYEKL. Trimming took 3 bases from V and 0 from J; bases not matched to a gene: 6. The CDR3 has 16 amino acids. The CDR3 reads CASSQKQGSSTDTQYF. For the CDR3, the DNA is TGCGCCAGCAGCCAGAAACAGGGGTCTAGCACAGATACGCAGTATTTT.

This chain uses TRBV7-2 with TRBJ2-7; TRBD2 aligns across 8 bases. This CDR3 has 15 residues. The junction had 5 bases not matched to a gene; V was cut back by 1 base and J by 3 bases. CDR1 is SGHTA, CDR2 FQGNSA, per germline. CDR3 loop: CASSLDTSGYYEQYF. CDR3 nucleotide sequence: TGTGCCAGCAGCTTAGATACTAGCGGATACTACGAGCAGTACTTC.

This chain uses TRBV28 with TRBJ2-1; 7 bases map to TRBD2. CDR1 MDHEN and CDR2 SYDVKM come from the germline V gene. The CDR3 has 15 amino acids. The V segment lost 6 bases and the J segment 8 bases; nucleotides outside the gene matches: 13. CDR3 residues: CASRPSGGGVHEQFF. In nucleotides, the CDR3 is TGTGCCAGCAGGCCAAGTGGGGGAGGGGTCCATGAGCAGTTCTTC.

The V call is TRBV6-2 or TRBV6-3, the J call TRBJ2-3; 11 bases line up with TRBD2. The CDR3 runs 15 residues. Losses at the gene ends were 0 bases for V and 7 bases for J; bases not matched to a gene: 3. Germline lookup yields CDR1 MNHEY and CDR2 SVGEGT. The CDR3 sequence is CASSYSTSGANTQYF. The CDR3 DNA is TGTGCCAGCAGTTACTCGACTAGCGGGGCTAATACGCAGTATTTT.

In DNA, the CDR3 is TGTGCCAGCAGTGCTAGCGGGAGGTTGTTCTTC. Translating gives CASSASGRLFF. This chain links TRBV12-3 or TRBV12-4 with TRBJ2-1; 11 bases map to TRBD2. Germline trimming cut 5 bases from V and 15 bases from J; bases unmatched to any gene: 3. This CDR3 has 11 amino acids.

The CDR3 DNA sequence: TGTGCCAGCAGTGAAGCGGGTGAGATTGGACCCTACAATGAGCAGTTCTTC. Translation: CASSEAGEIGPYNEQFF. V usage is TRBV6-1 and J usage is TRBJ2-1, with D unresolved. V was shortened by 0 bases and J by 2 bases, with 14 bases between the two germline ends. This CDR3 is built from 17 residues. Germline V gives CDR1 MNHNS, CDR2 SASEGT.

There are a few counts of this clonotype. The chain uses TRBV12-3 or TRBV12-4 and TRBJ2-1, with 7 bases fitting TRBD2. The CDR3 totals 15 residues. V lost 5 bases, J lost 5 bases, and 9 bases stayed unmatched. CDR3 in amino acids: CASSARDYKNNEQFF. CDR3 DNA sequence: TGTGCCAGCAGTGCCCGGGACTACAAAAACAATGAGCAGTTCTTC.

The gene calls are TRBV6-2 or TRBV6-3 and TRBJ1-2; no definite D call. CDR1 and CDR2 from the germline V gene are MNHEY and SVGEGT. The CDR3 runs 12 residues. The V end was cut by 3 bases, the J end by 8 bases, with 10 bases between. CDR3 sequence (DNA): TGTGCCAGCAGTTATTTAGGGAACGGCTACACCTTC. It codes for CASSYLGNGYTF.

The J gene is TRBJ1-4, the V gene TRBV20-1, with TRBD1 matching over 8 bases. This CDR3 has 14 residues. J was trimmed by 5 bases and V by 3 bases; bases with no gene match: 5. Germline V gene lookup returns CDR1 DFQATT and CDR2 SNEGSKA (reference sequence). The CDR3 DNA sequence: TGCAGTGCTAGTTCGCGGACAGGGAATGAAAAACTGTTTTTT. Its translation is CSASSRTGNEKLFF.

The chain combines TRBV27 with TRBJ2-1; no firm D call. Trimming shortened V by 3 bases and J by 5 bases, and 20 bases separated the two germline ends. Germline CDR1 is MNHEY and CDR2 is SMNVEV (reference sequence). This CDR3 is built from 17 residues. The CDR3 nucleotides are TGTGCCAGCAGTTTGACCCCCTTAGCCCCAGCCGACAATGAGCAGTTCTTC. Its protein is CASSLTPLAPADNEQFF.

This chain joins TRBV10-3 and TRBJ2-1, with 10 bases lining up with TRBD1. Germline-derived CDR1 and CDR2 are ENHRY and SYGVKD. The J segment lost 6 bases and the V segment lost 11 bases, leaving 10 bases of the junction unmatched. The CDR3 extends over 14 amino acids. For the CDR3, the DNA is TGTGCCGCTAAACCGGGACAGGGGTTCAATGAGCAGTTCTTC. This encodes CAAKPGQGFNEQFF.

This clonotype was found a few times. The chain has TRBV27 and TRBJ2-4; no definite D call. The J call is doubtful: the DNA matches TRBJ2-5 better. Germline loops: CDR1 MNHEY, CDR2 SMNVEV (reference sequence). This CDR3 region has 15 residues. CDR3 in amino acids: CASSLGRQPQETQYF. The DNA of the CDR3 is TGTGCCAGTTCCCTAGGTAGGCAGCCTCAAGAGACCCAGTACTTC.

This sequence joins TRBV5-1 and TRBJ2-7, with 10 nucleotides matching TRBD2. The V segment lost 0 bases and the J segment 3 bases; nucleotides outside the gene matches: 15. Germline CDR1 SGHRS, CDR2 YFSETQ. The CDR3 sequence is 19 residues long. The CDR3 reads CASSLAGNRAGGRFYEQYF. For the CDR3, the DNA is TGCGCCAGCAGCTTGGCCGGGAATAGAGCGGGAGGGCGGTTCTACGAGCAGTACTTC.

In its sample, this clonotype was seen once. The chain couples TRBV5-1 to TRBJ2-7, with D unclear. The assigned J gene may be wrong: the sequence end matches TRBJ2-5 better. CDR3 length: 16 residues. Germline CDR1 and CDR2: SGHRS and YFSETQ. CDR3 in DNA: TGCGCCAGCAGCTTGAGAGGTGACAACGGATTGGAGACCCAGTACTTC. Amino acids: CASSLRGDNGLETQYF.